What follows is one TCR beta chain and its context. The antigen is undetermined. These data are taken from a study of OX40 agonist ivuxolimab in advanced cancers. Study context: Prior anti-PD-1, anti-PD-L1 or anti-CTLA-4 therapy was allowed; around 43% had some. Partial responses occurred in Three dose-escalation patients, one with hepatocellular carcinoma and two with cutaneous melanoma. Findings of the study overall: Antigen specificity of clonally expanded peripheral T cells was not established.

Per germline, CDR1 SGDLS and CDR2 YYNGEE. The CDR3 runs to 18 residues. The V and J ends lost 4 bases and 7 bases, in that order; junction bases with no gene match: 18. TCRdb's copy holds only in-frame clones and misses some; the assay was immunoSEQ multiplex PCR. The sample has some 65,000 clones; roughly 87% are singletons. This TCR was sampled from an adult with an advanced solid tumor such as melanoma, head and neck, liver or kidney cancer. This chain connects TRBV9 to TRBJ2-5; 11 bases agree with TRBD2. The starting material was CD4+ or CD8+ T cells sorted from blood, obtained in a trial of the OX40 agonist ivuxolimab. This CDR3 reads CASSFSGTSGAQWGTQYF. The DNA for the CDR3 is TGTGCCAGCAGCTTTTCAGGGACTAGCGGAGCCCAATGGGGGACCCAGTACTTC. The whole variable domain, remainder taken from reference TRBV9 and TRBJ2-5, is DSGVTQTPKHLITATGQRVTLRCSPRSGDLSVYWYQQSLDQGLQFLIQYYNGEERAKGNILERFSAQQFPDLHSELNLSSLELGDSALYFCASSFSGTSGAQWGTQYFGPGTRLLVL.